The T cell receptor (beta chain) under discussion was sequenced for a study of vaccination and CD4 T cells after COVID-19. Sequenced with the Oncomine TCR Beta short-read assay was DNA taken from cultured CD4+ T cells. TCRdb analysed the PCR reads with MiXCR anew, one entry per CDR3 protein. The sample shows about 20,000 distinct CDR3 sequences, approximately 50% of them seen only once. Note on this clonotype: Its antigen is unidentified.

Specified treatment: roughly 11-day PBMC culture with coronavirus spike peptide pools or control peptides (ViraFEST assay). Points from the study as a whole: Spike mono-reactivity was found in 304 of the 307 vaccine-specific clones identified in convalescent patients.

The sample was CD4+ T cells from blood, cultured in vitro. This receptor was identified in a human donor who had recovered from COVID-19.

The CDR3 nucleotides read TGTGCCAGCGGGTCGGGACGATACAATGAGCAGTTCTTC. It specifies CASGSGRYNEQFF. J is TRBJ2-1 and V is TRBV6-2 or TRBV6-3; D is possibly TRBD1 or TRBD2 (5 bases each). V was trimmed by 8 bases and J by 4 bases, leaving 12 bases between them. This CDR3 contains 13 residues. CDR1 and CDR2 from the germline V gene are MNHEY and SVGEGT.